These T cell receptor beta chains were read from a single sample in a study of shared clonotypes between healthy human individuals. Some clones are missing from TCRdb's copy, which holds only in-frame ones; the method was immunoSEQ multiplex PCR. This table has some 1 million clones, about 75% appearing once. The sequencing input was memory CD4+ T cells sorted from blood. The receptors derive from a young man in good health. Each CDR3 is given with its conserved first and last residue. The D gene is left open where the match is weak. Some rows have no size entry. The others give once, few or many, or a class for an expanded clone.

d_gene	j_gene	abundance	v_gene	CDR3aa	CDR3nt
TRBD1	TRBJ1-4	NA	TRBV30	CAWSPGSLTGGEKLFF	TGTGCCTGGAGTCCTGGGTCTTTAACAGGGGGTGAAAAACTGTTTTTT
TRBD1	TRBJ2-2	NA	TRBV23-1	CASRLGQGNTGELFF	TGCGCCAGCAGATTGGGACAGGGGAACACCGGGGAGCTGTTTTTT
NA	TRBJ2-7	few	TRBV15	CATSREGRKGWSYEQYF	TGTGCCACCAGCAGAGAGGGCCGTAAGGGGTGGTCCTACGAGCAGTACTTC
TRBD1	TRBJ1-3	NA	TRBV13	CASSLGDRGTGNTIYF	TGTGCCAGCAGCTTAGGGGACAGGGGGACTGGAAACACCATATATTTT
NA	TRBJ2-2	NA	TRBV18	CASSPPSTKAGELFF	TGTGCCAGCTCACCACCGTCGACTAAGGCCGGGGAGCTGTTTTTT
TRBD2	TRBJ2-1	NA	TRBV7-8	CASSYGLVNEQFF	TGTGCCAGCAGCTACGGACTAGTCAACGAGCAGTTCTTC
TRBD1	TRBJ1-5	once	TRBV11-3	CASIVGTGAPWENQPQHF	TGTGCCAGCATCGTCGGGACAGGGGCCCCATGGGAGAATCAGCCCCAGCATTTT
NA	TRBJ2-3	NA	TRBV5-1	CASSWRDGGTDTQYF	TGCGCCAGCAGCTGGAGGGACGGCGGGACAGATACGCAGTATTTT
TRBD2	TRBJ2-7	once	TRBV5-5	CASSPGTSGYEQYF	TGTGCCAGCAGCCCCGGGACTAGCGGCTACGAGCAGTACTTC
NA	TRBJ1-1	NA	TRBV7-9	CASSFGGVTEAFF	TGTGCCAGCAGCTTTGGGGGGGTCACTGAAGCTTTCTTT
TRBD2	TRBJ2-3	NA	TRBV9	CASSPIWASGGAEADTQYF	TGTGCCAGCAGCCCCATTTGGGCTAGCGGGGGGGCCGAGGCAGATACGCAGTATTTT